Listed below are T cell receptor beta chains from one sample, sequenced in a study of T cell changes during pregnancy in multiple sclerosis. Profiled with immunoSEQ multiplex PCR; TCRdb holds only in-frame clones, not every one. This sample has approximately 58,000 clones, with 92% found just once. The sequencing here drew on peripheral blood, taken in the second trimester of pregnancy. Every receptor here comes from a female donor in good health, enrolled as a control in a pregnancy study. Both conserved end residues are trimmed from each CDR3. Fields, in order: V gene, J gene, clone size, CDR3 protein. Some rows mark clone size as missing; the rest say once, few, many or name a class of expanded clone.

V gene: TRBV6-1; J gene: TRBJ1-2; clone size: once; CDR3 protein: ASSEVSGGGPAQDYGYT
V gene: TRBV2; J gene: TRBJ2-6; clone size: NA; CDR3 protein: ASGDRTGANVLT
V gene: TRBV11-1; J gene: TRBJ2-5; clone size: NA; CDR3 protein: ASSSRTGLDGTQY
V gene: TRBV7-3; J gene: TRBJ2-2; clone size: NA; CDR3 protein: ASSRTSGTQLPGELF
V gene: TRBV7-3; J gene: TRBJ2-1; clone size: NA; CDR3 protein: ASSFGGAGYSEQF
V gene: TRBV7-9; J gene: TRBJ2-2; clone size: NA; CDR3 protein: ASSFNPETGELF
V gene: TRBV7-2; J gene: TRBJ2-7; clone size: NA; CDR3 protein: ASSLDFGFVSGYEQY
V gene: TRBV2; J gene: TRBJ2-2; clone size: NA; CDR3 protein: ASSVQTRLDAGELF
V gene: TRBV19; J gene: TRBJ1-1; clone size: NA; CDR3 protein: ASSIGQTEAF
V gene: TRBV27; J gene: TRBJ2-7; clone size: NA; CDR3 protein: ASSPILQFSSSYEQY
V gene: TRBV5-4; J gene: TRBJ2-7; clone size: NA; CDR3 protein: ASSLGGQLRSSYEQY
V gene: TRBV6-5; J gene: TRBJ1-1; clone size: NA; CDR3 protein: ASSSTGRHPEAF
V gene: TRBV18; J gene: TRBJ2-7; clone size: once; CDR3 protein: ASSRKAGTAGYEQY
V gene: TRBV9; J gene: TRBJ1-2; clone size: NA; CDR3 protein: ASSGRTGGGGYT
V gene: TRBV7-9; J gene: TRBJ2-3; clone size: NA; CDR3 protein: ASSSKRTSGSLTDTQY
V gene: TRBV23-1; J gene: TRBJ2-5; clone size: NA; CDR3 protein: ASSQAGGQETQY
V gene: TRBV10-3; J gene: TRBJ2-1; clone size: NA; CDR3 protein: AISDLAGGTHNEQF
V gene: TRBV6-5; J gene: TRBJ1-2; clone size: NA; CDR3 protein: ASSAGTGIYGYT
V gene: TRBV9; J gene: TRBJ2-7; clone size: once; CDR3 protein: ASSVTPGYEQY
V gene: TRBV7-9; J gene: TRBJ1-2; clone size: NA; CDR3 protein: ASSSENRVDGYT
V gene: TRBV19; J gene: TRBJ2-1; clone size: NA; CDR3 protein: ASILAGGNEQF
V gene: TRBV5-1; J gene: TRBJ1-4; clone size: NA; CDR3 protein: ASSPGQLTNEKLF
V gene: TRBV19; J gene: TRBJ2-6; clone size: NA; CDR3 protein: ASMIAGSGANVLT
V gene: TRBV11-3; J gene: TRBJ2-3; clone size: NA; CDR3 protein: ASSGTRLDTQY
V gene: TRBV19; J gene: TRBJ2-7; clone size: NA; CDR3 protein: ASSSRGLALEDEQY
V gene: TRBV27; J gene: TRBJ2-2; clone size: NA; CDR3 protein: ASSYNRVTGELF
V gene: TRBV27; J gene: TRBJ2-1; clone size: NA; CDR3 protein: ASSFDIRDEQF
V gene: TRBV4-2; J gene: TRBJ2-1; clone size: NA; CDR3 protein: ASSQESAGDEQF
V gene: TRBV10-3; J gene: TRBJ2-7; clone size: once; CDR3 protein: AISEDIAGGHYEQY
V gene: TRBV5-1; J gene: TRBJ1-1; clone size: NA; CDR3 protein: ASSLSGTGVGTEAF
V gene: TRBV27; J gene: TRBJ2-1; clone size: once; CDR3 protein: ASSLWGRGLEQF
V gene: TRBV7-9; J gene: TRBJ2-3; clone size: NA; CDR3 protein: ASSIGKAGTDTQY
V gene: TRBV7-8; J gene: TRBJ1-3; clone size: NA; CDR3 protein: ASSLLGVYPGNTIY
V gene: TRBV18; J gene: TRBJ2-7; clone size: NA; CDR3 protein: ASSPPTAYEQY
V gene: TRBV2; J gene: TRBJ2-3; clone size: NA; CDR3 protein: ASIWDYTDTQY
V gene: TRBV27; J gene: TRBJ2-2; clone size: NA; CDR3 protein: ASRFRTGASGELF
V gene: TRBV19; J gene: TRBJ1-1; clone size: NA; CDR3 protein: ASSIRRGLDTEAF
V gene: TRBV7-9; J gene: TRBJ2-5; clone size: NA; CDR3 protein: ASSFRQQEETQY
V gene: TRBV7-8; J gene: TRBJ2-3; clone size: NA; CDR3 protein: ASSPRGSRSNTQY
V gene: TRBV19; J gene: TRBJ2-1; clone size: NA; CDR3 protein: ASMGQTPSSYNEQF
V gene: TRBV28; J gene: TRBJ2-1; clone size: NA; CDR3 protein: ASSRSLEAYNEQF
V gene: TRBV5-1; J gene: TRBJ2-3; clone size: NA; CDR3 protein: ASSLSLAGGPDTQY
V gene: TRBV30; J gene: TRBJ1-1; clone size: once; CDR3 protein: AWSSLPGRNTEAF
V gene: TRBV6-6; J gene: TRBJ2-4; clone size: NA; CDR3 protein: ASSNGARGNIQY
V gene: TRBV29-1; J gene: TRBJ1-1; clone size: NA; CDR3 protein: SVARGNAEAF
V gene: TRBV7-2; J gene: TRBJ2-7; clone size: NA; CDR3 protein: ASSLGLAGTREQY
V gene: TRBV27; J gene: TRBJ2-3; clone size: once; CDR3 protein: ASSFAAGDLPTPTSTDTQY
V gene: TRBV5-4; J gene: TRBJ2-5; clone size: NA; CDR3 protein: ASSLASGGVHSETQY
V gene: TRBV6-5; J gene: TRBJ2-1; clone size: NA; CDR3 protein: ASSYSPVSYNEQF
V gene: TRBV20-1; J gene: TRBJ2-1; clone size: once; CDR3 protein: SATYGNEQF
V gene: TRBV14; J gene: TRBJ2-2; clone size: NA; CDR3 protein: ASSPMGLPNTGELF
V gene: TRBV15; J gene: TRBJ2-2; clone size: few; CDR3 protein: ATSRDRESGELF
V gene: TRBV14; J gene: TRBJ2-1; clone size: NA; CDR3 protein: ASSPPGLGLWNEQF
V gene: TRBV16; J gene: TRBJ2-5; clone size: NA; CDR3 protein: ASSQIVDRELQETQY
V gene: TRBV7-9; J gene: TRBJ1-1; clone size: once; CDR3 protein: ASSSGGQMNTEAF
V gene: TRBV4-1; J gene: TRBJ2-1; clone size: NA; CDR3 protein: ASSQDRRAPGNEQF